What follows are 11 T cell receptor beta chains derived from one specimen sequenced in a study of blood T cell repertoires in COVID-19. Clones were read by immunoSEQ multiplex PCR, and TCRdb kept only the in-frame ones, dropping some. The sample holds 250,000 to 350,000 clones; approximately 93% are singletons and the top ten take approximately 2%. The specimen was peripheral blood. The source of these receptors is a woman in her 30s with COVID-19, enrolled during active disease.

The V call is TRBV7-9, the J call TRBJ1-3; tentative D call: TRBD1 (5 bases). The CDR3 length is 16 residues. Deletions cut 2 bases from V and 0 bases from J, with 11 bases between. Germline V gene data show CDR1 as SEHNR and CDR2 as FQNEAQ (reference sequence). For the CDR3, the DNA is TGTGCCAGCAGCTTACGACAGATCAGCTCTGGAAACACCATATATTTT. Its protein is CASSLRQISSGNTIYF. Looking up the rest from reference TRBV7-9 and TRBJ1-3 gives the full variable domain: DTGVSQNPRHKITKRGQNVTFRCDPISEHNRLYWYRQTLGQGPEFLTYFQNEAQLEKSRLLSDRFSAERPKGSFSTLEIQRTEQGDSAMYLCASSLRQISSGNTIYFGEGSWLTVV.

This clone was counted a single time. V usage is TRBV19 and J usage is TRBJ1-5, with 10 bases lining up with TRBD1. After removal of 3 bases from V and 7 bases from J, the junction contained 6 bases not matched to a gene. The CDR3 loop spans 15 amino acids. Looked up from germline, CDR1 is LNHDA and CDR2 is SQIVND (reference sequence). The chain's CDR3 is CASSILTGGGQPQHF. DNA of the CDR3: TGTGCCAGTAGTATTTTGACAGGGGGCGGCCAGCCCCAGCATTTT. The full variable domain, rest sourced from reference TRBV19 and TRBJ1-5, is DGGITQSPKYLFRKEGQNVTLSCEQNLNHDAMYWYRQDPGQGLRLIYYSQIVNDFQKGDIAEGYSVSREKKESFPLTVTSAQKNPTAFYLCASSILTGGGQPQHFGDGTRLSIL.

This chain uses TRBV2 with TRBJ1-6; no clear D. The germline V gene has CDR1 SNHLY and CDR2 FYNNEI. The CDR3 totals 14 residues. V dropped 7 bases and J dropped 1 base, with 8 bases sitting between them. The CDR3 DNA reads TGTGCCAGCATGTCAGTATCCTATAATTCACCCCTCCACTTT. Its translation is CASMSVSYNSPLHF. The full variable domain, completed using reference TRBV2 and TRBJ1-6, is EPEVTQTPSHQVTQMGQEVILRCVPISNHLYFYWYRQILGQKVEFLVSFYNNEISEKSEIFDDQFSVERPDGSNFTLKIRSTKLEDSAMYFCASMSVSYNSPLHFGNGTRLTVT.

There are many counts of this clone. The chain is built from TRBV5-1 and TRBJ1-6, with 10 bases identical to TRBD1. The CDR3 totals 15 residues. Germline V CDR1 and CDR2: SGHRS, YFSETQ. V was pared by 4 bases and J by 6 bases, with 4 bases of the junction left unmatched. CDR3 DNA sequence: TGCGCCAGCAGCCCGGGACAGGGGCTTAATTCACCCCTCCACTTT. It specifies CASSPGQGLNSPLHF.

The rearrangement uses TRBV19 and TRBJ1-5, with D perhaps matching TRBD1 (6 bases). CDR3 length: 16 residues. CDR1 is LNHDA and CDR2 is SQIVND in the germline V gene (reference sequence). Trimming took off 2 bases at V and 2 bases at J, with 13 bases between the two ends. In nucleotides, the CDR3 is TGTGCCAGTAGTATAAGGGGGTTCGGGGGCAATCAGCCCCAGCATTTT. It translates to CASSIRGFGGNQPQHF.

The V call is TRBV19, the J call TRBJ2-1, with TRBD2 as a possible D gene (6 bases). Germline CDR1 is LNHDA and CDR2 is SQIVND (reference sequence). V lost 3 bases and J lost 7, with 10 bases in between. CDR3 length: 13 amino acids. This CDR3 is CASSIGRKNEQFF. As DNA, the CDR3 is TGTGCCAGTAGTATCGGGAGAAAGAATGAGCAGTTCTTC.

The chain carries TRBV24-1 and TRBJ2-3; D may be TRBD1 (5 bases). V dropped 4 bases and J dropped 3 bases, with 19 bases sitting between them. Germline CDR1 and CDR2: KGHDR and SFDVKD. The CDR3 covers 17 residues. The CDR3 DNA is TGTGCCACCAGTGACCCGACAGAACGCCCGTTTACAGATACGCAGTATTTT. Translated: CATSDPTERPFTDTQYF.

The V call is TRBV6-5, the J call TRBJ1-2, with 11 bases fitting TRBD1. This CDR3 is 15 amino acids long. Germline lookup yields CDR1 MNHEY and CDR2 SVGAGI. V trimming: 7 bases; J trimming: 4 bases; junction bases outside the gene matches: 8. The DNA of the CDR3 is TGTGCCAGCATTAGGACAGGGGGCGCCTCCTATGGCTACACCTTC. Its protein product is CASIRTGGASYGYTF.

V and J are TRBV27 and TRBJ2-7, with 9 bases lining up with TRBD2. Per germline, CDR1 MNHEY and CDR2 SMNVEV (reference sequence). V trimming: 4 bases; J trimming: 7 bases; junction bases outside the gene matches: 11. The CDR3 consists of 15 residues. The CDR3 reads CASSSLLAGPGEQYF. In DNA form, the CDR3 reads TGTGCCAGCAGTTCACTTCTAGCGGGGCCAGGGGAGCAGTACTTC.

This clone was observed a single time. The gene calls are TRBV5-4 and TRBJ2-5; D not resolved. This CDR3 comprises 12 residues. Trimming removed 0 bases from V and 5 bases from J, with 5 bases in between. Looked up from germline, CDR1 is SGHNT and CDR2 is YYREEE (reference sequence). The CDR3 nucleotides are TGTGCCAGCAGCTTGGACAGTGAGACCCAGTACTTC. It specifies CASSLDSETQYF. The whole variable domain, remainder taken from reference TRBV5-4 and TRBJ2-5, is ETGVTQSPTHLIKTRGQQVTLRCSSQSGHNTVSWYQQALGQGPQFIFQYYREEENGRGNFPPRFSGLQFPNYSSELNVNALELDDSALYLCASSLDSETQYFGPGTRLLVL.

The chain carries TRBV6-5 and TRBJ1-3, with D possibly matching TRBD1 (6 bases). The CDR3 runs to 15 residues. Trimming shortened V by 6 bases and J by 0 bases, and 12 bases separated the two germline ends. Per the germline V gene, CDR1 is MNHEY and CDR2 is SVGAGI. As DNA, the CDR3 is TGTGCCAGCAGGGACAGCCAAGCCTCTGGAAACACCATATATTTT. Translating it yields CASRDSQASGNTIYF.